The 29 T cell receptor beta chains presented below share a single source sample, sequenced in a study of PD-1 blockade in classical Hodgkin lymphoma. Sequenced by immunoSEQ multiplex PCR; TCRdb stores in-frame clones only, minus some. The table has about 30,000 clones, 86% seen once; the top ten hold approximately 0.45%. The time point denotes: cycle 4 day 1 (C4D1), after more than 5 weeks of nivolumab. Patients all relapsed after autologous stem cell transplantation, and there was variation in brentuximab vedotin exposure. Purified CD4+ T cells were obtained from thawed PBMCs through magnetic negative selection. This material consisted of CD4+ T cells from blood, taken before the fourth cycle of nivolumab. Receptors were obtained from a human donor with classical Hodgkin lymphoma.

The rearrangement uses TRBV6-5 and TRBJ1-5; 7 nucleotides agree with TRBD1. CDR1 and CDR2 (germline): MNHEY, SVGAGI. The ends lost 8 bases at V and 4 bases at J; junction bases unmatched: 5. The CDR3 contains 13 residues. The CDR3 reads CASGGQQNQPQHF. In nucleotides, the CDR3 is TGTGCCAGCGGGGGACAGCAAAATCAGCCCCAGCATTTT.

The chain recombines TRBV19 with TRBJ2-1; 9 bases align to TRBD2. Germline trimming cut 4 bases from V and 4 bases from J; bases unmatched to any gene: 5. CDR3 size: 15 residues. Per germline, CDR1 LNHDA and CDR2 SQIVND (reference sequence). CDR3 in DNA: TGTGCCAGTAGTACGCCGGGACTAGCTTACAATGAGCAGTTCTTC. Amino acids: CASSTPGLAYNEQFF.

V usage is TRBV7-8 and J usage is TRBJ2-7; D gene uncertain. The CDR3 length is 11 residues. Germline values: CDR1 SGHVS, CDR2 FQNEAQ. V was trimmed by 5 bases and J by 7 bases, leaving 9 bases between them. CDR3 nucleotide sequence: TGTGCCAGCAGCCCGCTCCATGAGCAGTACTTC. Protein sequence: CASSPLHEQYF.

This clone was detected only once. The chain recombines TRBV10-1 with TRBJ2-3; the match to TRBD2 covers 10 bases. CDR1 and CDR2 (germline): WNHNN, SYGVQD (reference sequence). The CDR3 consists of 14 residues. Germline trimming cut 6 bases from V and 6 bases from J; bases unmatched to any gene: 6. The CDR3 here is CASRELAGWDTQYF. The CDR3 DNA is TGCGCCAGCAGGGAACTAGCGGGATGGGATACGCAGTATTTT.

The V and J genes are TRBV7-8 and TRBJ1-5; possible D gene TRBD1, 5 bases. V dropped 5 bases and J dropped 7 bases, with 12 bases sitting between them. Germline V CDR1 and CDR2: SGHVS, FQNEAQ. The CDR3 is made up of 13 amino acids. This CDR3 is CASSPRGEQPQHF. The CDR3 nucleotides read TGTGCCAGCAGCCCCCGGGGGGAGCAGCCCCAGCATTTT.

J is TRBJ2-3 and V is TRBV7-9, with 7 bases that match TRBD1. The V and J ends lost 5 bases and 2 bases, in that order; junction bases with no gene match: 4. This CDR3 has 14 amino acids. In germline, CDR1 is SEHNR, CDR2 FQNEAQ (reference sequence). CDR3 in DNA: TGTGCCAGCAGCCTTGGGACAGTCACAGATACGCAGTATTTT. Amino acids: CASSLGTVTDTQYF.

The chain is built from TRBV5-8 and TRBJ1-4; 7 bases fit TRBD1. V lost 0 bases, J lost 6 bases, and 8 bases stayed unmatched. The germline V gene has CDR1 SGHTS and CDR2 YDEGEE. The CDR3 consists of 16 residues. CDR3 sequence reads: CASSLGWDSIYEKLFF. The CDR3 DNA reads TGTGCCAGCAGCTTGGGGTGGGACAGCATCTATGAAAAACTGTTTTTT.

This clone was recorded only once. Here the CDR3 DNA reads TGTGCCAGCAGCTTCGCCGGGACAGCCCACTCTGGAAACACCATATATTTT. This translates into CASSFAGTAHSGNTIYF. The chain joins TRBV7-2 to TRBJ1-3, with 7 bases fitting TRBD1. Germline V gene lookup returns CDR1 SGHTA and CDR2 FQGNSA. Trimming removed 3 bases from V and 0 bases from J; junction bases left unmatched: 8. The CDR3 is made up of 17 amino acids.

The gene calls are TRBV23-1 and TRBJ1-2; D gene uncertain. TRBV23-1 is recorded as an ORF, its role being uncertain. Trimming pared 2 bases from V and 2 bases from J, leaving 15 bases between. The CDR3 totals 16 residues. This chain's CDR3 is CASSQPVVGRNYGYTF. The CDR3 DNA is TGCGCCAGCAGTCAACCGGTTGTTGGGAGGAACTATGGCTACACCTTC.

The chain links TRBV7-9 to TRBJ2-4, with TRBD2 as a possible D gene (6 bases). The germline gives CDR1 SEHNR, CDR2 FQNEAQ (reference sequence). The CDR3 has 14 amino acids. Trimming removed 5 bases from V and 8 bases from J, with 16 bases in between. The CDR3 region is CASSRLAPRDIQYF. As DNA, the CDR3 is TGTGCCAGCAGCCGTCTAGCGCCGCGTGACATTCAGTACTTC.

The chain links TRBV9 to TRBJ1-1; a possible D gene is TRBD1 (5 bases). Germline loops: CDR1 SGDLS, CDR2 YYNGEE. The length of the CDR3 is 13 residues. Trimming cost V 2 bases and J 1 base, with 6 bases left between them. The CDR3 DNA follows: TGTGCCAGCAGCGTTCAGGGGAACACTGAAGCTTTCTTT. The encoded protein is CASSVQGNTEAFF.

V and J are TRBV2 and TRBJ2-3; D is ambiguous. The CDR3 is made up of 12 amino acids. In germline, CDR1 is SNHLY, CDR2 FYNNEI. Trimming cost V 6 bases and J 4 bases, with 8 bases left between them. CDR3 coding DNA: TGTGCCAGCAGGGAGTACGCAGATACGCAGTATTTT. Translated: CASREYADTQYF.

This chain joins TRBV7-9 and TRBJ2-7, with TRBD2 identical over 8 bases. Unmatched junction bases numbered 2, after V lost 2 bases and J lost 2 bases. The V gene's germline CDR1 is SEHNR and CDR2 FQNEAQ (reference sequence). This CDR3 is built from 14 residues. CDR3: CASSLTSGPYEQYF. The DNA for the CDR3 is TGTGCCAGCAGCTTAACTAGCGGTCCCTACGAGCAGTACTTC. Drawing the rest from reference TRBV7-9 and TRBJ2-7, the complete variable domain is DTGVSQNPRHKITKRGQNVTFRCDPISEHNRLYWYRQTLGQGPEFLTYFQNEAQLEKSRLLSDRFSAERPKGSFSTLEIQRTEQGDSAMYLCASSLTSGPYEQYFGPGTRLTVT.

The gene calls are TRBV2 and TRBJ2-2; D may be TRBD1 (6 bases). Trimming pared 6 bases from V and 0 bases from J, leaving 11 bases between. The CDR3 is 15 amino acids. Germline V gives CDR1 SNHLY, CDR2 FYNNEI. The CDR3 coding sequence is TGTGCCAGCAGAGCCGGGACATCGAACACCGGGGAGCTGTTTTTT. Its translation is CASRAGTSNTGELFF. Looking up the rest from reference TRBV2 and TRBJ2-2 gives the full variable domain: EPEVTQTPSHQVTQMGQEVILRCVPISNHLYFYWYRQILGQKVEFLVSFYNNEISEKSEIFDDQFSVERPDGSNFTLKIRSTKLEDSAMYFCASRAGTSNTGELFFGEGSRLTVL.

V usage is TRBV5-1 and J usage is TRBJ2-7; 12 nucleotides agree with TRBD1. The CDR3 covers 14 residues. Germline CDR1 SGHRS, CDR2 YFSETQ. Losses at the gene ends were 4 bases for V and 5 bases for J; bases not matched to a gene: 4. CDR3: CASSGGTGGDEQYF. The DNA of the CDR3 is TGCGCCAGCAGCGGGGGGACAGGGGGCGACGAGCAGTACTTC.

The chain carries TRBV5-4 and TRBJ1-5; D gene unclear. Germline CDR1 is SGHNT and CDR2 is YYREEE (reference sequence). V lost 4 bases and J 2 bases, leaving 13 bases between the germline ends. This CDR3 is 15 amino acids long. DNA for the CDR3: TGTGCCAGCAGCCTGGACCCGAACGGCAATCAGCCCCAGCATTTT. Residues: CASSLDPNGNQPQHF.

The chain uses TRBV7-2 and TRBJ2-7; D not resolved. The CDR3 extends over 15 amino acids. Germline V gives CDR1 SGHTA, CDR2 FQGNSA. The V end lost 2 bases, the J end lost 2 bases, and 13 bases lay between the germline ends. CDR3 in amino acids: CASSLLWDSTYEQYF. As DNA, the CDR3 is TGTGCCAGCAGCTTATTATGGGATTCAACCTACGAGCAGTACTTC.

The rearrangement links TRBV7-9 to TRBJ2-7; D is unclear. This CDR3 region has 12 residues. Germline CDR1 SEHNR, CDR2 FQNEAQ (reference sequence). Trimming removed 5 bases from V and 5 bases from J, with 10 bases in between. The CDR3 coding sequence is TGTGCCAGCAGCCCCCATGGAGACGAGCAGTACTTC. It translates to CASSPHGDEQYF.

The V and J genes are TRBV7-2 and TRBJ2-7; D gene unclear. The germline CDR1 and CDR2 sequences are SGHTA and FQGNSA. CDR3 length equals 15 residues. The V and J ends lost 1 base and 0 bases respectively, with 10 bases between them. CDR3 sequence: CASSLDRTRSYEQYF. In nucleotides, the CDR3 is TGTGCCAGCAGCTTAGACAGAACCCGCTCCTACGAGCAGTACTTC. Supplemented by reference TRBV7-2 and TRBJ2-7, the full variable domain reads GAGVSQSPSNKVTEKGKDVELRCDPISGHTALYWYRQSLGQGLEFLIYFQGNSAPDKSGLPSDRFSAERTGGSVSTLTIQRTQQEDSAVYLCASSLDRTRSYEQYFGPGTRLTVT.

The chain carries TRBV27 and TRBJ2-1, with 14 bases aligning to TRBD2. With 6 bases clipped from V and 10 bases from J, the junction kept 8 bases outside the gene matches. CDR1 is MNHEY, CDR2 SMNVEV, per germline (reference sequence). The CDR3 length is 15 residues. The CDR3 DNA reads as TGTGCCAGCAGAAGACTAGCGGGAGGGTCTTCGGAGCAGTTCTTC. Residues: CASRRLAGGSSEQFF.

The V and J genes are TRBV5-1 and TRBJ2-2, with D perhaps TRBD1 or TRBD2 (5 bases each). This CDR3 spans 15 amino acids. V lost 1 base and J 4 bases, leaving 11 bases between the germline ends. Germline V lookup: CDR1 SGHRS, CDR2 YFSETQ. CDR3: CASSLTGDGTGELFF. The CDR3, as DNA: TGCGCCAGCAGCTTGACCGGGGACGGCACCGGGGAGCTGTTTTTT.

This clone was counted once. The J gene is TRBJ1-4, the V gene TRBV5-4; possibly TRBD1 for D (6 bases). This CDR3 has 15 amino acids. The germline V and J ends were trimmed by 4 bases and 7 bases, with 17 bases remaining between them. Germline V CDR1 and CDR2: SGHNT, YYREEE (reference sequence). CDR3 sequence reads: CASSPGGGRAEKLFF. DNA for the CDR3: TGTGCCAGCAGCCCCGGTGGGGGGCGGGCTGAAAAACTGTTTTTT.

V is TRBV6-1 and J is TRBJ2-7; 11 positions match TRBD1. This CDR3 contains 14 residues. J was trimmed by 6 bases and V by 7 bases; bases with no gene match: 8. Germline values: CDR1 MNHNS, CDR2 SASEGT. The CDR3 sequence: CASKTGTGGIEQYF. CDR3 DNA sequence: TGTGCCAGCAAAACCGGGACAGGGGGGATCGAGCAGTACTTC.

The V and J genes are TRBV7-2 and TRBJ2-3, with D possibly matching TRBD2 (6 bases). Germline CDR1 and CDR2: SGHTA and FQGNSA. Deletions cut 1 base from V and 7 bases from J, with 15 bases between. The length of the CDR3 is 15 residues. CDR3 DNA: TGTGCCAGCAGCTTAGGGGCGGGGCCCTCCAATACGCAGTATTTT. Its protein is CASSLGAGPSNTQYF.

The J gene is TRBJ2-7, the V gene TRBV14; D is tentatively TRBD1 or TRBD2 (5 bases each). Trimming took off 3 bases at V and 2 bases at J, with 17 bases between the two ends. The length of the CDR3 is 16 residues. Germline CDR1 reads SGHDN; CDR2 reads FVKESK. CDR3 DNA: TGTGCCAGCAGCCAGGAGCCTCGGGACGGGACCTACGAGCAGTACTTC. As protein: CASSQEPRDGTYEQYF.

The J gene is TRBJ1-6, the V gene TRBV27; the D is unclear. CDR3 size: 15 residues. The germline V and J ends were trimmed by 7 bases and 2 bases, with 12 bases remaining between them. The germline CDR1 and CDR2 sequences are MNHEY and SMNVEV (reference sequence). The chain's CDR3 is CASKASGPYNSPLHF. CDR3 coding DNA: TGTGCCAGCAAAGCCTCCGGACCCTATAATTCACCCCTCCACTTT.

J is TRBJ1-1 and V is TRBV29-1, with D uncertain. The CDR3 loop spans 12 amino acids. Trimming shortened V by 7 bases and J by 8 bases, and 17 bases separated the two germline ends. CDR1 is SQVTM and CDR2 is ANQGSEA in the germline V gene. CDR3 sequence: CSASSLKREAFF. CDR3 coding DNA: TGCAGCGCCTCCTCACTGAAGAGGGAAGCTTTCTTT.

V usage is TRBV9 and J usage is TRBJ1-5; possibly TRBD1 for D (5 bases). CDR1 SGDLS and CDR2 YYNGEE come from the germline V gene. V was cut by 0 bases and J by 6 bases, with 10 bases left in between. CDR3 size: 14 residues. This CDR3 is CASSVDFGGQPQHF. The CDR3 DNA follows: TGTGCCAGCAGCGTAGATTTCGGGGGTCAGCCCCAGCATTTT.

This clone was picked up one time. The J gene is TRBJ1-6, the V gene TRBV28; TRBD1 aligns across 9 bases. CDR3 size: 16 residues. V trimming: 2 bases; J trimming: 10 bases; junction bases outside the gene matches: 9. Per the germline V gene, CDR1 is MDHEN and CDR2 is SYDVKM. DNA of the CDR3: TGTGCCAGCAGTTTACGGACAGGGGCCCGGGGGTCACCCCTCCACTTT. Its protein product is CASSLRTGARGSPLHF.